A single T cell receptor (beta chain) is shown here with its context. The data were taken from a study of Ad26.COV2.S vaccination and SARS-CoV-2 variants. Across the whole study: The study gave Ad26.COV2.S intramuscularly, once or twice 56 days apart.

Treatment here: approximately 18 received Ad26.COV2.S at low or high dose, single or two shots; 5 received placebo; per-sample allocation not given. On day 63 after the first injection, vaccine and placebo recipients gave samples. In Boston, an adult donor aged 18-55 years took part. An Ad26 vector carrying the Wuhan-strain SARS-CoV-2 spike served as the vaccine. Only in-frame clones appear in the TCRdb table, and some are missing; sequencing was by immunoSEQ multiplex PCR. The sample consists of 350,000 to 450,000 clones, around 86% of them appearing once. The germline V and J ends were trimmed by 5 bases and 2 bases, with 12 bases remaining between them. The germline CDR1 and CDR2 sequences are LNHDA and SQIVND (reference sequence). The CDR3 has 14 residues.

The rearrangement uses TRBV19 and TRBJ2-5; D gene ambiguous. This clonotype was obtained from a person aged 18 to 65 who received the Ad26.COV2.S COVID-19 vaccine or a placebo. The sample in question was peripheral blood, obtained in a trial of Ad26.COV2.S vaccine versus placebo. CDR3 DNA sequence: TGTGCCAGTAGTTCCAGACTGGCTCAAGAGACCCAGTACTTC. This gives the protein CASSSRLAQETQYF.